This T cell receptor (beta chain) stems from a study of T cells of healthy individuals. The CDR3 runs to 14 residues. V shed 2 bases and J 8 bases; nucleotides not matched to a gene: 4. From germline, CDR1 is LGHNA and CDR2 YSLEER. TCRdb re-called the 5' RACE reads through MiXCR, storing one row per CDR3 protein. The sample has more than 85,000 distinct CDR3 sequences, 17% seen once; the top ten hold around 6.5%. The rearrangement uses TRBV4-3 and TRBJ2-1, with TRBD1 matching over 9 bases. The TCR was taken from a human donor in good health. The CDR3 is CASSQPGQGYEQFF. For the CDR3, the DNA is TGCGCCAGCAGCCAACCGGGACAGGGATATGAGCAGTTCTTC.